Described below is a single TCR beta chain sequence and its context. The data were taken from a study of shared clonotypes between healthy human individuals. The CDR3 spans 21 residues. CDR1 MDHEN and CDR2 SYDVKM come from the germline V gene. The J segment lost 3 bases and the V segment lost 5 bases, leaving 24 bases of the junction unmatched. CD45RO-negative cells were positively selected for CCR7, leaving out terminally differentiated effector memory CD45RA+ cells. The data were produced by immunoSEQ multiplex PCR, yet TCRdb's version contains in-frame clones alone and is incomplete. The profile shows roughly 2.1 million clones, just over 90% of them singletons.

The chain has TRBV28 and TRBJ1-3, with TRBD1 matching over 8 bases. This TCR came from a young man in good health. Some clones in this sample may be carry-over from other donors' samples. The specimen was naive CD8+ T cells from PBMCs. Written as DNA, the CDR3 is TGTGCCAGCAGTCCGCATTCTCTATGGACAGGGTCAACAGTCTTTGGAAACACCATATATTTT. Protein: CASSPHSLWTGSTVFGNTIYF.